These 18 T cell receptor beta chains were sequenced from one sample in a study of human CD4 T cells and Enterobacteriaceae. The assay was immunoSEQ multiplex PCR, and TCRdb's table has in-frame clones only and misses some. This sample carries 25,000 to 30,000 clones, roughly four fifths of them seen once, and the ten largest clones take over 1.5%. Sorting took every CD4+ cell except CD45RA+CCR7+CD95- naive cells, reaching over 98% purity. The material sequenced was memory CD4+ T cells from blood. The receptors shown here come from a human donor in good health.

The chain recombines TRBV9 with TRBJ2-1, with D unclear. The germline CDR1 and CDR2 sequences are SGDLS and YYNGEE. The CDR3 length is 16 residues. V lost 0 bases to trimming and J lost 0 bases, with 10 bases between them. CDR3 region: CASSVGAEPSYNEQFF. CDR3 coding DNA: TGTGCCAGCAGCGTAGGTGCAGAACCCTCCTACAATGAGCAGTTCTTC. Complete variable domain (other parts from reference TRBV9 and TRBJ2-1): DSGVTQTPKHLITATGQRVTLRCSPRSGDLSVYWYQQSLDQGLQFLIQYYNGEERAKGNILERFSAQQFPDLHSELNLSSLELGDSALYFCASSVGAEPSYNEQFFGPGTRLTVL.

The table lists this clone with a count of one. The chain carries TRBV6-1 and TRBJ1-4; possible D gene TRBD1, 5 bases. Germline lookup yields CDR1 MNHNS and CDR2 SASEGT. Trimming took off 5 bases at V and 8 bases at J, with 12 bases between the two ends. The CDR3 runs 13 residues. The CDR3 is CASSPRQTEKLFF. The CDR3 region has the DNA TGTGCCAGCAGTCCACGACAGACAGAAAAACTGTTTTTT.

The chain carries TRBV11-1 and TRBJ2-1; either TRBD1 or TRBD2 may fit D (5 bases each). The ends were cut back, 5 bases at V and 10 bases at J, with 18 bases in the middle. CDR3 size: 14 residues. CDR1 and CDR2 (germline): SGHAT, FQDESV (reference sequence). In nucleotides, the CDR3 is TGTGCCAGCAGCGCCCTAGGGACGGTCCAAGAGCAGTTCTTC. It codes for CASSALGTVQEQFF.

The chain combines TRBV2 with TRBJ2-3, with 11 bases fitting TRBD2. Trimming took 1 base from V and 2 from J; bases not matched to a gene: 5. Germline CDR1 SNHLY, CDR2 FYNNEI. The CDR3 covers 17 residues. CDR3 sequence (DNA): TGTGCCAGCAGTGAAGGTAGACTAGCGGGACTCACAGATACGCAGTATTTT. Protein sequence: CASSEGRLAGLTDTQYF. The full variable domain, rest sourced from reference TRBV2 and TRBJ2-3, is EPEVTQTPSHQVTQMGQEVILRCVPISNHLYFYWYRQILGQKVEFLVSFYNNEISEKSEIFDDQFSVERPDGSNFTLKIRSTKLEDSAMYFCASSEGRLAGLTDTQYFGPGTRLTVL.

The chain recombines TRBV2 with TRBJ1-5; TRBD1 aligns across 9 bases. This CDR3 spans 13 amino acids. Germline assignment: CDR1 SNHLY and CDR2 FYNNEI. The J segment lost 6 bases and the V segment lost 6 bases, leaving 3 bases of the junction unmatched. The CDR3 DNA follows: TGTGCCAGCAGGGGGACAGGGAGTCAGCCCCAGCATTTT. It translates to CASRGTGSQPQHF. The whole variable domain, filled in from reference TRBV2 and TRBJ1-5, reads EPEVTQTPSHQVTQMGQEVILRCVPISNHLYFYWYRQILGQKVEFLVSFYNNEISEKSEIFDDQFSVERPDGSNFTLKIRSTKLEDSAMYFCASRGTGSQPQHFGDGTRLSIL.

The genes are TRBV5-1 and TRBJ2-3, with a tentative D call TRBD1 (7 bases). V lost 4 bases and J 5 bases, leaving 17 bases between the germline ends. Germline CDR1 reads SGHRS; CDR2 reads YFSETQ. This CDR3 comprises 15 residues. CDR3 loop: CASSAGQSPGDTQYF. The CDR3 bases are TGCGCCAGCAGCGCGGGACAGTCACCGGGAGATACGCAGTATTTT.

The chain carries TRBV25-1 and TRBJ2-5; 9 bases are a match to TRBD1. The ends lost 4 bases at V and 5 bases at J; junction bases unmatched: 8. The CDR3 has 15 residues. Germline CDR1 and CDR2: MGHDK and SYGVNS. CDR3 in amino acids: CASSGAGTGKETQYF. The CDR3 region has the DNA TGTGCCAGCAGTGGAGCCGGGACAGGGAAGGAGACCCAGTACTTC. The full variable domain, its missing parts supplied by reference TRBV25-1 and TRBJ2-5, is EADIYQTPRYLVIGTGKKITLECSQTMGHDKMYWYQQDPGMELHLIHYSYGVNSTEKGDLSSESTVSRIRTEHFPLTLESARPSHTSQYLCASSGAGTGKETQYFGPGTRLLVL.

The rearrangement links TRBV18 to TRBJ1-3; 12 bases align to TRBD1. The CDR3 loop spans 17 amino acids. Germline assignment: CDR1 KGHSH and CDR2 LQKENI. The V and J ends lost 3 bases and 4 bases, in that order; junction bases with no gene match: 7. The CDR3 is CASSPAGQGAGGNTIYF. Written as DNA, the CDR3 is TGTGCCAGCTCACCGGCGGGACAGGGGGCAGGAGGAAACACCATATATTTT.

This clone has only a few counts. The genes are TRBV7-9 and TRBJ2-1; TRBD2 matches 9 bases. The CDR3 is made up of 13 amino acids. J gave up 11 bases and V 1 base, and 3 bases lay outside the gene matches. Germline CDR1 SEHNR, CDR2 FQNEAQ (reference sequence). The CDR3 spells CASSLDSGRKQFF. The CDR3 nucleotides read TGTGCCAGCAGCTTAGATAGCGGGAGAAAGCAGTTCTTC.

This chain uses TRBV9 with TRBJ2-7, with D tentatively TRBD1 or TRBD2 (5 bases each). Germline loops: CDR1 SGDLS, CDR2 YYNGEE. The V end was cut by 4 bases, the J end by 7 bases, with 15 bases between. The CDR3 totals 13 residues. The chain's CDR3 is CASSSGTLQEQYF. For the CDR3, the DNA is TGTGCCAGCAGCTCCGGGACCCTTCAAGAGCAGTACTTC.

The chain uses TRBV5-4 and TRBJ2-1; TRBD2 might be the D (6 bases). This CDR3 has 17 residues. The germline CDR1 and CDR2 sequences are SGHNT and YYREEE (reference sequence). V lost 0 bases, J lost 9 bases, and 22 bases lay in between. This CDR3 is CASSLDPGLRGGSEQFF. CDR3 in DNA: TGTGCCAGCAGCTTGGATCCCGGACTAAGGGGCGGTAGTGAGCAGTTCTTC.

This chain connects TRBV2 to TRBJ2-3, with D perhaps matching TRBD1 (5 bases). The V gene lost 7 bases and the J gene lost 0 bases, with 8 bases spanning the gap. Germline CDR1 and CDR2: SNHLY and FYNNEI. The CDR3 contains 13 residues. This CDR3 is CASTGSSTDTQYF. The CDR3 DNA reads TGTGCCAGCACAGGGTCTAGCACAGATACGCAGTATTTT.

This clone has a single count. This chain connects TRBV2 to TRBJ1-6, with D hard to call. The CDR3 has 13 amino acids. V was clipped by 2 bases and J by 7 bases, with 6 bases between them. Germline-derived CDR1 and CDR2 are SNHLY and FYNNEI. The CDR3 DNA reads as TGTGCCAGCAGTGAATATGGCAATTCACCCCTCCACTTT. Protein product: CASSEYGNSPLHF.

J is TRBJ2-7 and V is TRBV14, with 8 positions matching TRBD1. The V and J ends lost 4 bases and 9 bases, in that order; junction bases with no gene match: 11. The germline gives CDR1 SGHDN, CDR2 FVKESK. This CDR3 is 14 amino acids long. This CDR3 reads CASSPRTGSRGQYF. CDR3 bases: TGTGCCAGCAGCCCCAGGACAGGGTCGAGGGGGCAGTACTTC.

The table lists this clone with a few counts. The genes are TRBV2 and TRBJ1-5, with D uncertain. Germline loops: CDR1 SNHLY, CDR2 FYNNEI. The CDR3 covers 14 residues. V was clipped by 3 bases and J by 4 bases, with 10 bases between them. The CDR3 DNA follows: TGTGCCAGCAGTGAGGCGAGCCAAAATCAGCCCCAGCATTTT. This codes for CASSEASQNQPQHF.

CDR3 sequence (DNA): TGTGCCACCAGCAGAGATCGTGTCGGGAGCGACATTCAGTACTTC. Protein sequence: CATSRDRVGSDIQYF. The chain links TRBV15 to TRBJ2-4, with a weak D call TRBD2 (6 bases). The V and J ends lost 0 bases and 8 bases respectively, with 14 bases between them. The CDR3 contains 15 residues. Germline lookup yields CDR1 LNHNV and CDR2 YYDKDF (reference sequence).

The rearrangement joins TRBV30 to TRBJ2-5, with 8 bases that match TRBD2. Germline-derived CDR1 and CDR2 are GTSNPN and SVGIG (reference sequence). The CDR3 spans 16 residues. The V segment lost 2 bases and the J segment 2 bases; nucleotides outside the gene matches: 10. In DNA form, the CDR3 reads TGTGCCTGGAGTCCCGGTCGGGGGGGAAAACAAGAGACCCAGTACTTC. Its translation is CAWSPGRGGKQETQYF. Full variable domain (rest looked up from reference TRBV30 and TRBJ2-5): SQTIHQWPATLVQPVGSPLSLECTVEGTSNPNLYWYRQAAGRGLQLLFYSVGIGQISSEVPQNLSASRPQDRQFILSSKKLLLSDSGFYLCAWSPGRGGKQETQYFGPGTRLLVL.

The table lists this clone with a few counts. The chain uses TRBV14 and TRBJ1-1; 11 bases are shared with TRBD1. After removal of 4 bases from V and 6 bases from J, the junction contained 4 bases not matched to a gene. CDR3 size: 14 residues. The germline V gene has CDR1 SGHDN and CDR2 FVKESK. CDR3 sequence: CASSRRDRGAEAFF. The DNA for the CDR3 is TGTGCCAGCAGCCGTCGGGACAGGGGGGCTGAAGCTTTCTTT.